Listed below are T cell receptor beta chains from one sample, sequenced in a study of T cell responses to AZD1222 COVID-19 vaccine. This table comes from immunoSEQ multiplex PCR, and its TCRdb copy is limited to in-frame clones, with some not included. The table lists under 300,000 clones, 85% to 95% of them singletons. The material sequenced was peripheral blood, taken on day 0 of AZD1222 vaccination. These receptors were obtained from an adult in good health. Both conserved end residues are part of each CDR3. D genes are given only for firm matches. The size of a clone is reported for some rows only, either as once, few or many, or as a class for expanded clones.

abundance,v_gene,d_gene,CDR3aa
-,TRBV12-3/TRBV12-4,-,CASRKGFTYTF
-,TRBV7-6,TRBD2,CASSRTSGPHQQFF
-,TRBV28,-,CASSFRNYGYTF
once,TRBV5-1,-,CASKEVNTGELFF
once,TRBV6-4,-,CASSEGGGSTEAFF
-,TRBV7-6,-,CASSYRARAFNEKLFF
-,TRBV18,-,CASSPGDDYGYTF
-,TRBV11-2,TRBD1,CASSLVRTGNTEAFF
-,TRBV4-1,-,CASSQEEAVPYEQYF
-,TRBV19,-,CASSKGNRNTEAFF
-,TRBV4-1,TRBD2,CASSPKGLAGGVTGELFF
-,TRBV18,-,CASSPPDLSYNEQFF
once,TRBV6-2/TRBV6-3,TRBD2,CASSQLAGEGSYNEQFF
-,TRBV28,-,CASSTPGIADTQYF
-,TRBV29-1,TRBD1,CSLRTGEDTQYF
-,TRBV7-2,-,CASSLGPPGSSYEQYF
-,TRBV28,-,CASSLDGEHTEAFF
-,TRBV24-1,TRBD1,CATSDQTRTGEETQYF
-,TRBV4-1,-,CASSQVGRGATEAFF
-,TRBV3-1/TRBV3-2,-,CASSPGWAVTEAFF
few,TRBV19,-,CASTPMIANNQPQHF
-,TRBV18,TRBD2,CASSPGTSGTGEQYF
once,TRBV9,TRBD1,CASSVGTGEYGYTF
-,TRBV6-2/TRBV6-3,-,CASSYEIYSNQPQHF
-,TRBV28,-,CASSLMTDTQYF
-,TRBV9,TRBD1,CASSLADRAGYGYTF
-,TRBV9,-,CASSVIYGELFF
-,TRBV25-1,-,CASSELAPTNEKLFF
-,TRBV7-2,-,CASSLGSYNEQFF
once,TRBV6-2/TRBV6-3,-,CASSYGTPSGQPQHF
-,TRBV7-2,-,CASRGTSYSYEQYF
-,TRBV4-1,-,CASSQGILVRSYNEQFF